The present entry profiles one TCR beta chain with its context. Trimming cost V 4 bases and J 8 bases; bases outside gene matches: 6. This CDR3 has 14 residues. Germline V CDR1 and CDR2: SGHTA, FQGNSA. Only in-frame clones appear in the TCRdb table, and some are missing; sequencing was by immunoSEQ multiplex PCR. The top ten hold roughly 0.55% of the sample, which has 40,000 to 50,000 clones, roughly 92% seen once. These data belong to a study of T cell changes during pregnancy in multiple sclerosis. The sequencing used CD4+ T cells from peripheral blood mononuclear cells, collected in the third trimester of pregnancy. The chain couples TRBV7-2 to TRBJ2-1; 9 bases match TRBD1. This receptor was identified in a female donor with multiple sclerosis, enrolled in a pregnancy study. The CDR3 reads CASSSGTGWDEQFF. DNA for the CDR3: TGTGCCAGCAGCTCCGGGACAGGGTGGGATGAGCAGTTCTTC. Variable domain in full (rest from reference TRBV7-2 and TRBJ2-1): GAGVSQSPSNKVTEKGKDVELRCDPISGHTALYWYRQSLGQGLEFLIYFQGNSAPDKSGLPSDRFSAERTGGSVSTLTIQRTQQEDSAVYLCASSSGTGWDEQFFGPGTRLTVL.